What follows are 19 T cell receptor beta chains derived from one specimen sequenced in a study of cytomegalovirus exposure and HLA in healthy donors. Researchers ran the PCR with 60 Vbeta and 13 Jbeta primers. TCRdb's copy holds only in-frame clones and misses some; the assay was immunoSEQ multiplex PCR. The data contain over 150,000 clones, roughly four fifths of them singletons. Sample: PBMCs. The receptors were gathered from a young woman in good health and CMV-seropositive.

This clone was detected only a few times. An end of the junction does not agree with germline; a read error may underlie this. V and J are TRBV11-2 and TRBJ2-1; unclear D gene. This CDR3 region has 12 residues. The germline V gene encodes CDR1 SGHAT and CDR2 FQNNGV. The CDR3 spells CASSLDAALHLF. DNA for the CDR3: TGTGCCAGCAGCTTAGATGCGGCACTTCACCTCTTC. The full variable domain, completed using reference TRBV11-2 and TRBJ2-1, is EAGVAQSPRYKIIEKRQSVAFWCNPISGHATLYWYQQILGQGPKLLIQFQNNGVVDDSQLPKDRFSAERLKGVDSTLKIQPAKLEDSAVYLCASSLDAALHLFGPGTRLTVL.

This sequence joins TRBV2 and TRBJ2-3; 7 bases align to TRBD2. The CDR3 covers 14 residues. The germline V gene has CDR1 SNHLY and CDR2 FYNNEI. The junction had 3 bases not matched to a gene; V was cut back by 3 bases and J by 3 bases. The CDR3 nucleotides are TGTGCCAGCAGTGAGTGGGGGGGGACAGATACGCAGTATTTT. Residues: CASSEWGGTDTQYF.

The rearrangement joins TRBV29-1 to TRBJ2-1, with 8 bases matching TRBD1. This CDR3 has 14 amino acids. V trimming: 7 bases; J trimming: 5 bases; junction bases outside the gene matches: 10. The germline V gene encodes CDR1 SQVTM and CDR2 ANQGSEA. The DNA for the CDR3 is TGCAGCGGCAAGGGGACAGGTGATAACAATGAGCAGTTCTTC. Residues: CSGKGTGDNNEQFF.

The V gene is TRBV11-2, the J gene TRBJ2-1, with 13 bases identical to TRBD2. V was pared by 3 bases and J by 7 bases, with 6 bases of the junction left unmatched. This CDR3 is 16 amino acids long. The germline V gene has CDR1 SGHAT and CDR2 FQNNGV. This CDR3 reads CASSFLLAGGPNEQFF. For the CDR3, the DNA is TGTGCCAGCAGCTTCCTACTAGCGGGAGGGCCTAATGAGCAGTTCTTC. Complete variable domain (other parts from reference TRBV11-2 and TRBJ2-1): EAGVAQSPRYKIIEKRQSVAFWCNPISGHATLYWYQQILGQGPKLLIQFQNNGVVDDSQLPKDRFSAERLKGVDSTLKIQPAKLEDSAVYLCASSFLLAGGPNEQFFGPGTRLTVL.

This chain uses TRBV7-9 with TRBJ2-7; TRBD1 matches at 10 bases. V was clipped by 3 bases and J by 5 bases; unmatched bases: 4. Germline lookup yields CDR1 SEHNR and CDR2 FQNEAQ (reference sequence). This CDR3 is built from 14 residues. The CDR3 loop reads CASSLGQGTDEQYF. In DNA, the CDR3 is TGTGCCAGCAGCTTGGGACAGGGGACAGACGAGCAGTACTTC.

This chain uses TRBV5-4 with TRBJ2-2, with D maybe TRBD2 (5 bases). Germline CDR1 is SGHNT and CDR2 is YYREEE (reference sequence). V gave up 3 bases and J gave up 8 bases, with 14 bases separating them. CDR3 length equals 14 residues. CDR3: CASSSTSRLGELFF. CDR3 DNA sequence: TGTGCCAGCAGCTCAACTAGTCGTTTGGGGGAGCTGTTTTTT.

The chain couples TRBV5-1 to TRBJ2-7; 9 bases are shared with TRBD1. Trimming removed 4 bases from V and 5 bases from J; junction bases left unmatched: 13. CDR1 SGHRS and CDR2 YFSETQ come from the germline V gene. The CDR3 runs 16 residues. CDR3 DNA sequence: TGCGCCAGCAGCCCACCGCCGGGACAGGGAACCCACGAGCAGTACTTC. As protein: CASSPPPGQGTHEQYF.

The rearrangement uses TRBV7-2 and TRBJ1-2; D is ambiguous. The CDR3 is 14 residues long. The V end lost 1 base, the J end lost 9 bases, and 15 bases lay between the germline ends. CDR1 is SGHTA, CDR2 FQGNSA, per germline. CDR3 loop: CASSLERRLSSYTF. In nucleotides, the CDR3 is TGTGCCAGCAGCTTAGAAAGGAGGCTCTCGAGCTACACCTTC.

This clone was seen only a few times. This chain connects TRBV19 to TRBJ2-7, with 7 bases matching TRBD2. From germline, CDR1 is LNHDA and CDR2 SQIVND (reference sequence). Germline trimming cut 6 bases from V and 1 base from J; bases unmatched to any gene: 6. The CDR3 sequence is 14 residues long. This CDR3 is CASSPKRGSYEQYF. The CDR3 region has the DNA TGTGCCAGTAGCCCTAAGCGGGGTTCCTACGAGCAGTACTTC.

The chain employs TRBV7-9 and TRBJ1-4; TRBD1 might be the D (5 bases). Germline lookup yields CDR1 SEHNR and CDR2 FQNEAQ (reference sequence). V lost 0 bases to trimming and J lost 7 bases, with 15 bases between them. The CDR3 consists of 16 residues. The DNA for the CDR3 is TGTGCCAGCAGCTTAGCCGGCAGGGAAAGGGGTGAAAAACTGTTTTTT. Protein sequence: CASSLAGRERGEKLFF.

The chain is built from TRBV11-2 and TRBJ2-4; tentative D call: TRBD1 (7 bases). The CDR3 extends over 18 amino acids. Germline V gene sequence: CDR1 SGHAT, CDR2 FQNNGV. V dropped 1 base and J dropped 0 bases, with 16 bases sitting between them. CDR3 bases: TGTGCCAGCAGCTTAGGATGGCGGGACAGTCTAGCCAAAAACATTCAGTACTTC. Its protein product is CASSLGWRDSLAKNIQYF.

Only one count was recorded for this clone. The junction differs from germline at one of its ends, possibly a read error. The J gene is TRBJ2-1, the V gene TRBV29-1, with 10 bases aligning to TRBD2. CDR1 is SQVTM, CDR2 ANQGSEA, per germline. CDR3 length: 16 amino acids. As DNA, the CDR3 is TGCAGCGTGGAAGGACTAGCGGCCAGCTCCTACAATGAGCAGTTCTTC. Amino acid sequence: CSVEGLAASSYNEQFF.

This chain connects TRBV19 to TRBJ2-1, with unresolved D. The V and J ends lost 1 base and 6 bases respectively, with 10 bases between them. The CDR3 runs 14 residues. Per the germline V gene, CDR1 is LNHDA and CDR2 is SQIVND (reference sequence). As DNA, the CDR3 is TGTGCCAGTAGTATAGCCCTGTCCCCCAATGAGCAGTTCTTC. Translated: CASSIALSPNEQFF.

The sample holds a few counts of this clone. The rearrangement joins TRBV27 to TRBJ2-1, with a tentative D call TRBD1 (5 bases). CDR3 size: 15 residues. The ends were cut back, 3 bases at V and 0 bases at J, with 9 bases in the middle. Germline V gives CDR1 MNHEY, CDR2 SMNVEV (reference sequence). CDR3 bases: TGTGCCAGCAGTTTGGGGCTAACCTCCTACAATGAGCAGTTCTTC. As protein: CASSLGLTSYNEQFF.

The chain combines TRBV28 with TRBJ2-7, with D perhaps matching TRBD1 (5 bases). Germline V gives CDR1 MDHEN, CDR2 SYDVKM. The CDR3 has 16 residues. The V end was cut by 2 bases, the J end by 0 bases, with 14 bases between. Written as DNA, the CDR3 is TGTGCCAGCAGTTTAAAATGGCTGACAGCCTCCTACGAGCAGTACTTC. Translating gives CASSLKWLTASYEQYF.

The CDR3 nucleotides are TGTGCCACCAGCAGAACTCCGGCAGGGGACGTAAAACAAGAGACCCAGTACTTC. It translates to CATSRTPAGDVKQETQYF. J is TRBJ2-5 and V is TRBV15; D is possibly TRBD1 (6 bases). Looked up from germline, CDR1 is LNHNV and CDR2 is YYDKDF (reference sequence). CDR3 size: 18 residues. Trimming removed 2 bases from V and 2 bases from J, with 21 bases in between.

The J gene is TRBJ2-7, the V gene TRBV27; 8 bases agree with TRBD2. The CDR3 has 14 amino acids. V lost 8 bases to trimming and J lost 0 bases; unmatched junction nucleotides: 6. The germline CDR1 and CDR2 sequences are MNHEY and SMNVEV (reference sequence). The DNA of the CDR3 is TGTGCCAGCGGTAGCGGGGCCACCTCCTACGAGCAGTACTTC. Translation: CASGSGATSYEQYF.

Here the CDR3 reads CASSPLSSGYEQYF. In DNA form, the CDR3 reads TGTGCCAGCTCACCACTCTCTAGCGGGTACGAGCAGTACTTC. The V gene is TRBV18, the J gene TRBJ2-7, with TRBD2 matching 8 bases. The junction had 3 bases not matched to a gene; V was cut back by 1 base and J by 4 bases. CDR1 KGHSH and CDR2 LQKENI come from the germline V gene. There are 14 residues in the CDR3.

In this sample, this clone turned up a few times. The chain joins TRBV4-1 to TRBJ2-2; 8 nucleotides align to TRBD1. Germline-derived CDR1 and CDR2 are MGHRA and YSYEKL. The V gene end was trimmed by 1 base and the J gene end by 6 bases; junction bases not matched to a gene: 1. CDR3 size: 14 residues. The CDR3 bases are TGCGCCAGCAGCCAAGTACAGGGGGCCGGGGAGCTGTTTTTT. As protein: CASSQVQGAGELFF.